This T cell receptor beta chain was captured in a study of T cells in Graves' hyperthyroidism and ophthalmopathy. Broader study findings: Ophthalmopathy, which appeared later, was predicted by the model a median approximately 6 months before onset. In the analysis, a 13 V-J model separated ophthalmopathy from stable hyperthyroidism.

The CDR3 loop spans 14 amino acids. Patients aged 18 to 65 with hyperthyroidism were newly diagnosed, with duration under 2 months. Reasons for excluding patients were uncontrolled infection, other autoimmune disease, pregnancy or lactation. Amplified TCR beta CDR3 regions derived from RNA transcripts. An initial round of RT-PCR targeting the TCR CDR3 relied on the HTBI primer set. TCRdb fed the multiplex PCR reads into MiXCR, producing one record per CDR3 protein. Of about 350,000 distinct CDR3 sequences listed, around 14% are singletons. This clonotype was counted many times. Its antigen is unknown. Relative to the germline gene, one junction end is altered; a read error may explain this.

This sequence joins TRBV12-3 or TRBV12-4 and TRBJ2-5; 9 bases align to TRBD2. Source material: blood. This TCR was recovered from a woman aged 25 to 45 with Graves' hyperthyroidism. CDR3 DNA sequence: TGTGCCAGCGGTTTAGCGGGAGTCCGAGAGACCCAGTACTTC. This gives the protein CASGLAGVRETQYF.